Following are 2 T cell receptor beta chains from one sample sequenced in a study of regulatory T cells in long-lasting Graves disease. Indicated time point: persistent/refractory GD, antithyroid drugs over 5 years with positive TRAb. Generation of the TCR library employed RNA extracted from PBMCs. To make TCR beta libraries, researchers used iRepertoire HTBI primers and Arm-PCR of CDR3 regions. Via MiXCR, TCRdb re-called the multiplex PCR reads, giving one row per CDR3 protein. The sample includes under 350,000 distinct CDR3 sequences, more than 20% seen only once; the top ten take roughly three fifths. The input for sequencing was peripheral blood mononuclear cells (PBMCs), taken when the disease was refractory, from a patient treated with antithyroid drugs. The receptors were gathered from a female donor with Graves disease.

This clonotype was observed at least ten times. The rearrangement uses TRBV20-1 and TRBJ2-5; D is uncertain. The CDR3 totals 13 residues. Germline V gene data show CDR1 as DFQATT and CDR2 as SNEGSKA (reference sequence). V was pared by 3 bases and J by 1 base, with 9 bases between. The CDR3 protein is CSASLQTQETQYF. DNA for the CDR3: TGCAGTGCTAGTCTACAGACCCAAGAGACCCAGTACTTC.

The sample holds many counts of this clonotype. The CDR3 protein is CASQGTTYEQYF. The CDR3 coding sequence is TGTGCCAGCCAGGGGACAACCTACGAGCAGTACTTC. The genes are TRBV28 and TRBJ2-7, with D perhaps TRBD1 (6 bases). The CDR3 runs 12 residues. Germline V gene data show CDR1 as MDHEN and CDR2 as SYDVKM. The ends were cut back, 8 bases at V and 2 bases at J, with 10 bases in the middle.